Included here is one T cell receptor (beta chain) sequence, with context. Its antigen is not known. Trimming stripped 0 bases from V and 6 bases from J, with 3 bases between. CDR1 and CDR2 from the germline V gene are MGHRA and YSYEKL. The CDR3 loop spans 12 amino acids. TCRdb reanalysed the 5' RACE reads using MiXCR and keeps one entry per CDR3 protein. This table has some 62,000 distinct CDR3 sequences, 30% appearing once. Study observations and caveats: The larger-cohort validation was restricted to a single TCR beta V-J rearrangement rather than whole repertoires. The TCR gene usage of tumor memory CD4+ T cells clustered together with blood and lymph node memory CD4+ cells and with lymph node naive CD4+ cells.

This clonotype originated in a female donor with breast cancer. The sample taken for sequencing was tumor-infiltrating naive CD4+ T cells sorted from the breast tumor. Regarding subset: naive CD4+ T cells, CD4+CD45RA+CD25-. The genes are TRBV4-1 and TRBJ2-1; D gene unclear. CDR3 in amino acids: CASSQDLNEQFF. The CDR3 bases are TGCGCCAGCAGCCAAGATCTCAATGAGCAGTTCTTC.